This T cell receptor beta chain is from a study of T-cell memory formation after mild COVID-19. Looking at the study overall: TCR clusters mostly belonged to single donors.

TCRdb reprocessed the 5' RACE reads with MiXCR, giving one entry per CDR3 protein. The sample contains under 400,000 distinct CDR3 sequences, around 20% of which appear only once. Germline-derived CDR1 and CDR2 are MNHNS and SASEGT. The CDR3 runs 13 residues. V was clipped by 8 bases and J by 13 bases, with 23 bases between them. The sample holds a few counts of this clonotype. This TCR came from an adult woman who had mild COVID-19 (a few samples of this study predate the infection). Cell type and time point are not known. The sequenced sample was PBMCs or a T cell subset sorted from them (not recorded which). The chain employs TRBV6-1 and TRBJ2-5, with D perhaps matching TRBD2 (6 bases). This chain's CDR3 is CASGRDDEEGMYF. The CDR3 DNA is TGTGCCAGCGGCAGGGACGATGAGGAGGGCATGTACTTC.